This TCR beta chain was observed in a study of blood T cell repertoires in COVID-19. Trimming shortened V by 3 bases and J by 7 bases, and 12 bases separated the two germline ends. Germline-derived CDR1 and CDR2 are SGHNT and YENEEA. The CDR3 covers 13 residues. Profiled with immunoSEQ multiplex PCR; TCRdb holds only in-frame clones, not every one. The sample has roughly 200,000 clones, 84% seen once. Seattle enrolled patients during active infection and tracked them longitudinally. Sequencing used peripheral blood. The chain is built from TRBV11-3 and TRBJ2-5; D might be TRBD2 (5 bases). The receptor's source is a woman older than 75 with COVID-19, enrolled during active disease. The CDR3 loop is CASSFDGGRTQYF. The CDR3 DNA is TGTGCCAGCAGCTTCGACGGCGGGCGGACCCAGTACTTC.